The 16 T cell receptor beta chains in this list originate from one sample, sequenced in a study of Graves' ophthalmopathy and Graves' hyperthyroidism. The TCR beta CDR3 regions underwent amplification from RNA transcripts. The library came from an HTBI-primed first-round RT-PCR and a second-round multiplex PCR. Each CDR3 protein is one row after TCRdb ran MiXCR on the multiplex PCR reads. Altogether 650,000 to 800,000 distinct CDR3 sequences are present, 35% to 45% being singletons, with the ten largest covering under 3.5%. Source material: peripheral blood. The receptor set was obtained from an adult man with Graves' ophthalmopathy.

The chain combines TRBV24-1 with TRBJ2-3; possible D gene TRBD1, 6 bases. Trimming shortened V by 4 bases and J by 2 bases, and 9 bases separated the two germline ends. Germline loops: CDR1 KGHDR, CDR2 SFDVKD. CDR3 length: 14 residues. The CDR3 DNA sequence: TGTGCCACCAGTGAGGGGGCAAACACAGATACGCAGTATTTT. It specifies CATSEGANTDTQYF.

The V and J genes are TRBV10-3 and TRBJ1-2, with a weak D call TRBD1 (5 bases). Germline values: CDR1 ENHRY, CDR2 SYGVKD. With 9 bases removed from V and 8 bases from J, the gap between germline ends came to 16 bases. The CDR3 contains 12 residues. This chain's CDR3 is CAIWAGAYGYTF. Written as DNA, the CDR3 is TGTGCCATATGGGCCGGGGCCTACGGCTACACCTTC.

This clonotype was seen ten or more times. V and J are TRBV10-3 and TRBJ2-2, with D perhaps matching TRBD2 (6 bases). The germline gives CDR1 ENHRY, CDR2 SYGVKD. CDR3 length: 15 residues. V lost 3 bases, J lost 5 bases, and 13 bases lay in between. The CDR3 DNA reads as TGTGCCATCAGTGATAGGCCGGGAGATACCGGGGAGCTGTTTTTT. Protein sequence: CAISDRPGDTGELFF.

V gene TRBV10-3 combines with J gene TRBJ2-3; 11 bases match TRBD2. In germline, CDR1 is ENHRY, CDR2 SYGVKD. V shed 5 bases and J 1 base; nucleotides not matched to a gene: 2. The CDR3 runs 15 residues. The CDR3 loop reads CAISPLAGGTDTQYF. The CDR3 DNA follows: TGTGCCATCAGTCCACTAGCGGGGGGCACAGATACGCAGTATTTT.

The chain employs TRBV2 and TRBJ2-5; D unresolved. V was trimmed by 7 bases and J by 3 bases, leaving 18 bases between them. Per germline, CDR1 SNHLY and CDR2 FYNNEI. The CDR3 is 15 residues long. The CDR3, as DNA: TGTGCCAGCACCTTAGTGAAAGTGGTTAAAGAGACCCAGTACTTC. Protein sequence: CASTLVKVVKETQYF.

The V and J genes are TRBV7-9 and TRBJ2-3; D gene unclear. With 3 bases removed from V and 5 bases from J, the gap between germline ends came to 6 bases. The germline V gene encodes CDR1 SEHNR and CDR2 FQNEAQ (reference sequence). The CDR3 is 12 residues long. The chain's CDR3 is CASSLVVDTQYF. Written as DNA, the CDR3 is TGTGCCAGCAGCTTGGTCGTAGATACGCAGTATTTT.

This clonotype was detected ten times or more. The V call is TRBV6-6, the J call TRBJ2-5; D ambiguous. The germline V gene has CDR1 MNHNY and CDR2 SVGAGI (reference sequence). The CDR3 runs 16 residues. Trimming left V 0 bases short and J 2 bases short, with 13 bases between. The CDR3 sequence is CASSYSAQVRQETQYF. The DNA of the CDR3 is TGTGCCAGCAGTTACTCGGCACAAGTGCGGCAAGAGACCCAGTACTTC.

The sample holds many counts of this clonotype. The chain's CDR3 is CSVRGTRSGEQYF. The CDR3 bases are TGCAGCGTAAGGGGGACAAGGTCCGGCGAGCAGTACTTC. The rearrangement links TRBV29-1 to TRBJ2-7, with D tentatively TRBD1 (6 bases). V was clipped by 6 bases and J by 6 bases, with 18 bases between them. Germline CDR1 and CDR2: SQVTM and ANQGSEA. The CDR3 totals 13 residues.

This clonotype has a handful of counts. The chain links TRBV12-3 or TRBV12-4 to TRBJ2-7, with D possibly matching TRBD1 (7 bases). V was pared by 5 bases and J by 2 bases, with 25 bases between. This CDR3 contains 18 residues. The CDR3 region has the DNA TGTGCCAGCAGTCGGCGGACAGGTGGATTTCGGGAGACCTACGAGCAGTACTTC. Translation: CASSRRTGGFRETYEQYF.

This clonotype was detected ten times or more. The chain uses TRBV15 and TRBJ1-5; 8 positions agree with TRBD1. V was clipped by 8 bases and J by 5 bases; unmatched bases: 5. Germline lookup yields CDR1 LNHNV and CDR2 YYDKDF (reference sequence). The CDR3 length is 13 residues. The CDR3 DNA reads TGTGCCACCGGCCAGGGGGCCGATCAGCCCCAGCATTTT. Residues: CATGQGADQPQHF.

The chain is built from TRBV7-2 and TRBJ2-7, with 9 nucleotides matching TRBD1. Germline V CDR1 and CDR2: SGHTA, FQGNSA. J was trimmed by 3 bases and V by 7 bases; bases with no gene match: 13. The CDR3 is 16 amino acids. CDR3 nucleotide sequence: TGTGCCAGCACCTCAACCCCCGGGACAGGGAACTACGAGCAGTACTTC. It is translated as CASTSTPGTGNYEQYF. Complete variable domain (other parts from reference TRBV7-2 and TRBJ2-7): GAGVSQSPSNKVTEKGKDVELRCDPISGHTALYWYRQSLGQGLEFLIYFQGNSAPDKSGLPSDRFSAERTGGSVSTLTIQRTQQEDSAVYLCASTSTPGTGNYEQYFGPGTRLTVT.

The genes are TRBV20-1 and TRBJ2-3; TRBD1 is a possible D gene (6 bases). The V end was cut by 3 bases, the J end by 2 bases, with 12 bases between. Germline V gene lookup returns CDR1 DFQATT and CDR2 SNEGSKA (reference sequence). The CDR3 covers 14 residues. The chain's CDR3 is CSARSQGFTDTQYF. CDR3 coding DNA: TGCAGTGCTAGGTCGCAGGGGTTCACAGATACGCAGTATTTT.

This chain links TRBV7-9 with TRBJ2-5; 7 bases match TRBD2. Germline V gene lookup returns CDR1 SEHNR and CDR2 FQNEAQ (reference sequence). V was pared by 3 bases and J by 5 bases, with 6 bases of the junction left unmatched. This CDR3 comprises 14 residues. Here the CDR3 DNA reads TGTGCCAGCAGCTTCCCGGGGGGAGGTGAGACCCAGTACTTC. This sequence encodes CASSFPGGGETQYF. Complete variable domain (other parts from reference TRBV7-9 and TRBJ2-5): DTGVSQNPRHKITKRGQNVTFRCDPISEHNRLYWYRQTLGQGPEFLTYFQNEAQLEKSRLLSDRFSAERPKGSFSTLEIQRTEQGDSAMYLCASSFPGGGETQYFGPGTRLLVL.

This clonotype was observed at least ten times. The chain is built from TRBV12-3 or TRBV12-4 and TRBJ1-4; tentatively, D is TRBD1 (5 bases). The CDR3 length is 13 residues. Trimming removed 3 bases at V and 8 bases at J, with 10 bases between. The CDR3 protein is CASSLGRAEKLFF. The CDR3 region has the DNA TGTGCCAGCAGTTTGGGCAGGGCAGAAAAACTGTTTTTT.

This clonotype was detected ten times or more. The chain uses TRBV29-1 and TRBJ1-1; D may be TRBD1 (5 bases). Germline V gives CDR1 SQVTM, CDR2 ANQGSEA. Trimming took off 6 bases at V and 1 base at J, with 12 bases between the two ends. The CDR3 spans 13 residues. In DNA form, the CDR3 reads TGCAGCGTGGGGGACGGCTCGAACACTGAAGCTTTCTTT. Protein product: CSVGDGSNTEAFF.

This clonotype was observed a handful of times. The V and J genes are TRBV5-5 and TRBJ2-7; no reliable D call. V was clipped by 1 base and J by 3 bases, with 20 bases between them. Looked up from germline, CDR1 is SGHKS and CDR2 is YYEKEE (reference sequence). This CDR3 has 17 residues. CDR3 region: CASSLKVRFLGYYEQYF. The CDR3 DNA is TGTGCCAGCAGCTTGAAGGTTCGGTTTTTGGGATACTACGAGCAGTACTTC.